The entry below describes one T cell receptor beta chain. Germline V CDR1 and CDR2: DFQATT, SNEGSKA (reference sequence). V dropped 5 bases and J dropped 6; count of bases not matched to a gene: 6. The CDR3 contains 15 residues. This specimen comes from a study of blood T cells in healthy people across ages. Study in general: The template switching approach captured approximately one barcoded beta molecule for every two T cells.

Combining a sample-barcoded 5' primer with a J-beta primer mix, a second PCR ran for about 7 to 12 cycles. TCRdb reprocessed the 5' RACE reads via MiXCR and lists one record per CDR3 protein. The table lists approximately 730,000 distinct CDR3 sequences, 53% of them singletons. Peripheral blood was drawn, about 9.1 milliliters per donor. The sequenced sample was blood. The receptor was isolated from a man aged 80 or over in good health. This rearrangement joins TRBV20-1 to TRBJ2-3; 15 positions agree with TRBD2. CDR3 residues: CSAGIGTSGRDTQYF. For the CDR3, the DNA is TGCAGTGCTGGCATTGGGACTAGCGGGAGGGATACGCAGTATTTT.